This T cell receptor (beta chain) was retrieved from a study of blood T cell repertoires in COVID-19. V was pared by 9 bases and J by 4 bases, with 13 bases between. CDR1 and CDR2 from the germline V gene are LNHDA and SQIVND (reference sequence). The CDR3 has 13 residues. The assay was immunoSEQ multiplex PCR, and TCRdb's table has in-frame clones only and misses some. The sample holds some 50,000 clones; under 80% are singletons and the top ten take nearly 5%. The chain is built from TRBV19 and TRBJ1-5; D is unresolved. The sequence was obtained from a human donor in a cohort sampled during active COVID-19. The sequenced sample consisted of peripheral blood. CDR3 residues: CASGRIGNQPQHF. Written as DNA, the CDR3 is TGTGCCAGCGGCCGAATCGGGAATCAGCCCCAGCATTTT.